This T cell receptor beta chain was identified in a study of radiation and T cells in renal cell carcinoma. General study findings and limits: Top tumor clonotypes rose in blood 2 weeks post-radiation, then contracted.

A remark on this clone: Its antigen is not known.

CDR3 length equals 14 residues. With 5 bases removed from V and 6 bases from J, the gap between germline ends came to 15 bases. Germline CDR1 is MNHNS and CDR2 is SASEGT. Profiling relied on immunoSEQ multiplex PCR, and the TCRdb table lists in-frame clones only, not all of them. This sample has around 95,000 clones, with 84% found just once. Specified time point: blood 4 weeks post-SBRT, at nephrectomy. Specified treatment: 15 Gy SBRT to primary tumor, nephrectomy 4 weeks later. The sample here was blood, taken from a patient whose treatment included radiotherapy and nephrectomy. The genes are TRBV6-1 and TRBJ2-3; D is ambiguous. The receptor was isolated from a man aged 55 to 70 with renal cell carcinoma. The CDR3 reads CASSSPNRMDTQYF. The CDR3 DNA reads TGTGCCAGCAGTAGTCCGAATCGTATGGATACGCAGTATTTT.